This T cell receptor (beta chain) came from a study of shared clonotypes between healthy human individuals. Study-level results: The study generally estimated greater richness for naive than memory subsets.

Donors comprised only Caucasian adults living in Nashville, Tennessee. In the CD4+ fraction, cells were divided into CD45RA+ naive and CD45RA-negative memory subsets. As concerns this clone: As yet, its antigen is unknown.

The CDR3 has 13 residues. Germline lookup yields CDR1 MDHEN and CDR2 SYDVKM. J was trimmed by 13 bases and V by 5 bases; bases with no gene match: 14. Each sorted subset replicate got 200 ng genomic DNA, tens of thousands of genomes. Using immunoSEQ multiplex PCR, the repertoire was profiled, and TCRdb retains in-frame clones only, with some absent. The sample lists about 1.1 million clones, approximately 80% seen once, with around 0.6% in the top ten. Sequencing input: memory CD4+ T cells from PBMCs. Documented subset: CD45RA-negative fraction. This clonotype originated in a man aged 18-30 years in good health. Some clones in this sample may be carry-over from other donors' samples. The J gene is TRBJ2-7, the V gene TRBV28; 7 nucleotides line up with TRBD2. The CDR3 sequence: CASSPFRLAANYF. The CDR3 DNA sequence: TGTGCCAGCAGTCCATTTAGGCTAGCGGCCAACTACTTC.